A selection of T cell receptor beta chains follows, all from one sample in a study of OX40 agonist ivuxolimab in advanced cancers. Clones were sequenced by immunoSEQ multiplex PCR, and TCRdb holds only the in-frame ones, with some missing. Among about 36,000 clones, 88% were seen once, and the ten largest hold 10% to 15%. This specimen was CD4+ or CD8+ T cells sorted from blood, taken in a trial of the OX40 agonist ivuxolimab. These receptors were collected from an adult with an advanced solid tumor such as melanoma, head and neck, liver or kidney cancer. Each CDR3 is given with its conserved first and last residue. D genes are given only for firm matches. Size is omitted from some rows. Given values are once, few, many or a class for expanded clones.

few	TRBJ2-5	TRBV18	TRBD2	CASSPPELAGIQETQYF	TGTGCCAGCTCTCCTCCGGAACTAGCGGGAATCCAGGAGACCCAGTACTTC
.	TRBJ2-3	TRBV28	.	CASSFVMGTDTQYF	TGTGCCAGCAGCTTCGTGATGGGCACAGATACGCAGTATTTT
once	TRBJ1-4	TRBV7-8	TRBD1	CASTLRGGQGRVATNEKLFF	TGTGCCAGCACCCTAAGAGGGGGACAGGGTAGGGTTGCAACTAATGAAAAACTGTTTTTT
.	TRBJ2-3	TRBV6-5	TRBD2	CASSYRGRGTDTQYF	TGTGCCAGCAGTTATCGTGGGAGGGGCACAGATACGCAGTATTTT
.	TRBJ2-4	TRBV5-6	.	CASSLEEENIQYF	TGTGCCAGCAGCTTGGAGGAGGAAAACATTCAGTACTTC
.	TRBJ2-7	TRBV28	TRBD1	CASSNRDSSYEQYF	TGTGCCAGCAGTAACAGGGACAGCTCCTACGAGCAGTACTTC
.	TRBJ2-5	TRBV2	.	CASSFDRETQYF	TGTGCCAGCAGTTTTGACAGGGAGACCCAGTACTTC
.	TRBJ1-1	TRBV27	.	CASSQVSGWGTTEAFF	TGTGCCAGCAGCCAAGTTTCTGGGTGGGGGACCACTGAAGCTTTCTTT
.	TRBJ2-1	TRBV4-2	TRBD2	CASSQDREGRYNEQFF	TGTGCCAGCAGCCAAGATAGGGAGGGCAGGTACAATGAGCAGTTCTTC
.	TRBJ1-1	TRBV2	TRBD1	CASSEGWTGPTEAFF	TGTGCCAGCAGTGAAGGTTGGACAGGGCCCACTGAAGCTTTCTTT
.	TRBJ2-7	TRBV7-9	TRBD1	CASSQPGTGKYEQYF	TGCGCCAGCAGCCAACCCGGGACAGGGAAATACGAGCAGTACTTC
.	TRBJ1-2	TRBV6-5	.	CASSYSSENYGYTF	TGTGCCAGCAGTTACTCTTCCGAGAACTATGGCTACACCTTC
.	TRBJ2-2	TRBV7-9	.	CASTEAGPGELFF	TGTGCCAGCACCGAGGCGGGACCCGGGGAGCTGTTTTTT
.	TRBJ2-1	TRBV29-1	TRBD2	CSVVDRLAVNNEQFF	TGCAGCGTGGTTGATAGACTAGCGGTAAACAATGAGCAGTTCTTC
.	TRBJ2-2	TRBV7-9	.	CASSLLVGELFF	TGTGCCAGCAGCCTATTAGTCGGGGAGCTGTTTTTT
.	TRBJ2-2	TRBV19	.	CASSMGAGELFF	TGTGCCAGTAGTATGGGGGCCGGGGAGCTGTTTTTT
.	TRBJ2-1	TRBV6-6	.	CASSYRRDEQFF	TGTGCCAGCAGTTACCGTAGAGACGAGCAGTTCTTC
.	TRBJ1-2	TRBV28	.	CASSSQTGPHPSYGYTF	TGTGCCAGCAGTTCACAAACAGGACCTCATCCCAGTTATGGCTACACCTTC
.	TRBJ2-5	TRBV5-1	TRBD2	CASSLTSGRAETQYF	TGCGCCAGCAGCCTTACTAGCGGGAGGGCGGAGACCCAGTACTTC
.	TRBJ2-2	TRBV19	TRBD2	CASSWRLAHTGELFF	TGTGCCAGTAGTTGGCGACTAGCGCACACCGGGGAGCTGTTTTTT
.	TRBJ2-7	TRBV15	.	CATGWSYEQYF	TGTGCCACAGGCTGGTCTTACGAGCAGTACTTC
.	TRBJ2-2	TRBV4-1	TRBD2	CASSPGTSINTGELFF	TGCGCCAGCAGCCCCGGGACTAGCATCAACACCGGGGAGCTGTTTTTT
once	TRBJ2-3	TRBV28	TRBD2	CASSSLAGGVDTQYF	TGTGCCAGCAGTTCACTAGCGGGCGGGGTGGATACGCAGTATTTT
.	TRBJ2-5	TRBV9	.	CASSPTVGGYQETQYF	TGTGCCAGCAGCCCAACCGTTGGGGGCTACCAAGAGACCCAGTACTTC
.	TRBJ2-1	TRBV4-1	.	CASSQAVGAFNEQFF	TGCGCCAGCAGCCAGGCCGTGGGGGCATTCAATGAGCAGTTCTTC
.	TRBJ2-7	TRBV6-6	TRBD2	CASSSPGLVHEQYF	TGTGCCAGCAGTTCACCGGGACTAGTCCACGAGCAGTACTTC
.	TRBJ2-7	TRBV29-1	.	CSVRVGSYEQYF	TGCAGCGTTAGGGTGGGCTCCTACGAGCAGTACTTC
.	TRBJ2-7	TRBV28	TRBD1	CASSLNRGSGYEQYF	TGTGCCAGCAGTTTAAACAGGGGATCTGGGTACGAGCAGTACTTC
.	TRBJ1-1	TRBV27	.	CASSSGWGYYTEAFF	TGTGCCAGCAGTTCAGGGTGGGGGTACTACACTGAAGCTTTCTTT
.	TRBJ2-7	TRBV15	TRBD2	CATSRGGTSDEQYF	TGTGCCACCAGCCGCGGGGGGACTTCGGACGAGCAGTACTTC
once	TRBJ2-1	TRBV11-2	.	CASSLGGGYNEQFF	TGTGCCAGCAGCTTAGGTGGGGGTTACAATGAGCAGTTCTTC
.	TRBJ2-3	TRBV27	.	CASSLSLGIGSTDTQYF	TGTGCCAGCAGTTTATCACTCGGGATTGGGAGCACAGATACGCAGTATTTT
.	TRBJ2-1	TRBV11-2	TRBD1	CASSYHRGLNEQFF	TGTGCCAGCAGCTACCACAGGGGGCTCAATGAGCAGTTCTTC
.	TRBJ2-1	TRBV28	.	CASSWSASSYNEQFF	TGTGCCAGCAGTTGGAGCGCTAGCTCCTACAATGAGCAGTTCTTC
once	TRBJ2-7	TRBV6-5	TRBD1	CASSYRPQGAGEQYF	TGTGCCAGCAGTTATCGCCCACAGGGGGCTGGCGAGCAGTACTTC
once	TRBJ1-1	TRBV28	.	CASSLGSYSFF	TGTGCCAGCAGTTTGGGATCGTACTCTTTCTTT
.	TRBJ2-1	TRBV10-1	.	CASSEGPPSYNEQFF	TGCGCCAGCAGTGAGGGGCCCCCTAGTTACAATGAGCAGTTCTTC
once	TRBJ2-2	TRBV19	TRBD2	CASSGTSGSFNTGELFF	TGTGCCAGTAGCGGGACTAGCGGGAGCTTTAACACCGGGGAGCTGTTTTTT
.	TRBJ1-1	TRBV19	.	CASSFPLAGVTEAFF	TGTGCCAGTAGTTTCCCCCTGGCAGGGGTCACTGAAGCTTTCTTT
.	TRBJ1-2	TRBV4-3	.	CASSPTDNYGYTF	TGCGCCAGCAGCCCTACAGATAACTATGGCTACACCTTC
.	TRBJ2-3	TRBV15	.	CATSGTASHDTQYF	TGTGCCACCAGTGGGACCGCCTCACATGATACGCAGTATTTT
.	TRBJ2-2	TRBV4-2	.	CASSQSGSNTGELFF	TGTGCCAGCAGCCAGTCAGGGTCGAACACCGGGGAGCTGTTTTTT